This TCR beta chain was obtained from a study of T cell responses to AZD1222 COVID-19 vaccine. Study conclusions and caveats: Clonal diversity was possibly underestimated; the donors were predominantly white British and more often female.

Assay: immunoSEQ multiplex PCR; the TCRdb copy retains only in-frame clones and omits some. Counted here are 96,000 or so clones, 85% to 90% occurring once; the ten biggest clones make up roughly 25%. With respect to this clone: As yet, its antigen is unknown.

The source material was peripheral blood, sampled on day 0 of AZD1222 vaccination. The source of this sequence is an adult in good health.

This chain's CDR3 is CASGRQGSANYGYTF. In DNA form, the CDR3 reads TGTGCCAGCGGCAGACAGGGATCAGCTAACTATGGCTACACCTTC. The rearrangement joins TRBV5-4 to TRBJ1-2, with TRBD1 matching over 7 bases. Germline lookup yields CDR1 SGHNT and CDR2 YYREEE (reference sequence). The CDR3 has 15 amino acids. Losses at the gene ends were 7 bases for V and 0 bases for J; bases not matched to a gene: 9.